The 19 T cell receptor beta chains listed next were all sequenced from one sample in a study of blood T cell repertoires in COVID-19. Generated by immunoSEQ multiplex PCR, the TCRdb table keeps only in-frame clones and is missing some. The sample includes about 210,000 clones, over 75% seen only once; the top ten take roughly 13%. The sequencing input was peripheral blood. The receptors originated from a human donor in a cohort sampled during active COVID-19.

The rearrangement joins TRBV6-2 or TRBV6-3 to TRBJ2-2; 9 nucleotides agree with TRBD1. V lost 4 bases to trimming and J lost 5 bases; unmatched junction nucleotides: 11. The length of the CDR3 is 17 residues. Germline V CDR1 and CDR2: MNHEY, SVGEGT. CDR3 protein: CASSSYRGRGLTGELFF. The CDR3 bases are TGTGCCAGCAGTTCCTACAGGGGGCGTGGGTTAACCGGGGAGCTGTTTTTT.

The rearrangement links TRBV28 to TRBJ2-1; 12 bases map to TRBD2. In germline, CDR1 is MDHEN, CDR2 SYDVKM. The CDR3 has 15 residues. The ends lost 3 bases at V and 10 bases at J; junction bases unmatched: 7. In DNA form, the CDR3 reads TGTGCCAGCAGTTTGACTAGCGGGGGTGGTCAGGAGCAGTTCTTC. This codes for CASSLTSGGGQEQFF.

The chain couples TRBV11-2 to TRBJ1-2, with D perhaps matching TRBD1 (5 bases). Trimming stripped 5 bases from V and 4 bases from J, with 14 bases between. The CDR3 runs to 14 residues. Looked up from germline, CDR1 is SGHAT and CDR2 is FQNNGV. The DNA of the CDR3 is TGTGCCAGCAGCCATCAGGGACTTTCCTATGGCTACACCTTC. Translation: CASSHQGLSYGYTF.

To note about this clone: This CDR3 is also generated by other DNA sequences in the sample. The chain is built from TRBV27 and TRBJ1-1; unclear D gene. V was cut by 6 bases and J by 4 bases, with 6 bases left in between. The CDR3 extends over 11 amino acids. Germline values: CDR1 MNHEY, CDR2 SMNVEV (reference sequence). The CDR3 DNA follows: TGTGCCAGCAGCCGAGGCACTGAAGCTTTCTTT. Translating it yields CASSRGTEAFF.

This chain connects TRBV18 to TRBJ2-5; D remains ambiguous. The CDR3 covers 14 residues. Trimming took 6 bases from V and 0 from J, leaving 11 bases between them. The germline CDR1 and CDR2 sequences are KGHSH and LQKENI. The CDR3 bases are TGTGCCAGCTCCGCCTCCCGGGACCAAGAGACCCAGTACTTC. Translating it yields CASSASRDQETQYF.

V and J are TRBV5-6 and TRBJ2-7, with a weak D call TRBD1 (6 bases). V lost 6 bases and J lost 2, with 12 bases in between. Germline lookup yields CDR1 SGHDT and CDR2 YYEEEE. CDR3 length: 13 residues. The CDR3 protein is CASILKGAYEQYF. For the CDR3, the DNA is TGTGCCAGCATCCTTAAGGGGGCCTACGAGCAGTACTTC.

The chain joins TRBV27 to TRBJ2-1; the D gene is possibly TRBD1 (6 bases). The CDR3 runs to 13 residues. With 4 bases removed from V and 10 bases from J, the gap between germline ends came to 14 bases. In germline, CDR1 is MNHEY, CDR2 SMNVEV (reference sequence). The CDR3 loop is CASSSIGGSEQFF. The CDR3 coding sequence is TGTGCCAGCAGTTCCATTGGGGGCTCGGAGCAGTTCTTC.

The rearrangement joins TRBV5-4 to TRBJ2-2; tentative D call: TRBD1 (6 bases). The CDR3 has 15 amino acids. The V gene's germline CDR1 is SGHNT and CDR2 YYREEE (reference sequence). The germline V and J ends were trimmed by 5 bases and 2 bases, with 13 bases remaining between them. The CDR3 reads CASRSAGANTGELFF. For the CDR3, the DNA is TGTGCCAGCAGATCGGCAGGGGCTAACACCGGGGAGCTGTTTTTT.

The chain has TRBV5-1 and TRBJ2-1, with TRBD1 as a possible D gene (6 bases). With 6 bases removed from V and 0 bases from J, the gap between germline ends came to 10 bases. Germline V gene data show CDR1 as SGHRS and CDR2 as YFSETQ. This CDR3 comprises 14 residues. CDR3 sequence: CASNIRGSYNEQFF. In DNA form, the CDR3 reads TGCGCCAGCAATATCAGGGGCTCCTACAATGAGCAGTTCTTC.

V usage is TRBV10-1 and J usage is TRBJ2-5; D is perhaps TRBD2 (5 bases). The CDR3 is 17 residues long. Trimming shortened V by 0 bases and J by 1 base, and 15 bases separated the two germline ends. The germline CDR1 and CDR2 sequences are WNHNN and SYGVQD (reference sequence). CDR3 DNA: TGCGCCAGCAGTGAGTCGACACTTAGCGAGTTCCAAGAGACCCAGTACTTC. Its protein product is CASSESTLSEFQETQYF.

This clone is medium-sized within its sample. V and J are TRBV6-5 and TRBJ1-1, with 9 nucleotides matching TRBD1. The CDR3 consists of 15 residues. J was trimmed by 5 bases and V by 4 bases; bases with no gene match: 8. Germline V gene data show CDR1 as MNHEY and CDR2 as SVGAGI. The CDR3 sequence: CASSFPGTGWTEAFF. The CDR3, as DNA: TGTGCCAGCAGTTTCCCCGGGACAGGGTGGACTGAAGCTTTCTTT.

This chain connects TRBV29-1 to TRBJ1-3, with D unclear. The V and J ends lost 4 bases and 0 bases respectively, with 7 bases between them. CDR3 length: 13 residues. Germline CDR1 reads SQVTM; CDR2 reads ANQGSEA. CDR3 in DNA: TGCAGCGTTGTACAGTACTCTGGAAACACCATATATTTT. Translating it yields CSVVQYSGNTIYF. The whole variable domain, remainder taken from reference TRBV29-1 and TRBJ1-3, is SAVISQKPSRDICQRGTSLTIQCQVDSQVTMMFWYRQQPGQSLTLIATANQGSEATYESGFVIDKFPISRPNLTFSTLTVSNMSPEDSSIYLCSVVQYSGNTIYFGEGSWLTVV.

The genes are TRBV2 and TRBJ1-4, with 9 nucleotides matching TRBD1. The CDR3 has 15 amino acids. Germline V lookup: CDR1 SNHLY, CDR2 FYNNEI. V trimming: 7 bases; J trimming: 8 bases; junction bases outside the gene matches: 11. CDR3 loop: CASIAPGQGKEKLFF. The CDR3 DNA is TGTGCCAGCATAGCCCCGGGACAGGGAAAAGAAAAACTGTTTTTT.

The chain combines TRBV7-2 with TRBJ2-7, with D tentatively TRBD1 (6 bases). CDR1 is SGHTA, CDR2 FQGNSA, per germline. V was trimmed by 5 bases and J by 3 bases, leaving 11 bases between them. CDR3 length equals 13 residues. CDR3 in DNA: TGTGCCAGCAGCCTGGACAGCGGCTACGAGCAGTACTTC. Translating it yields CASSLDSGYEQYF.

This clone appeared a single time. V usage is TRBV5-1 and J usage is TRBJ2-1, with TRBD2 matching over 10 bases. V trimming: 0 bases; J trimming: 4 bases; junction bases outside the gene matches: 1. The CDR3 extends over 15 amino acids. Germline values: CDR1 SGHRS, CDR2 YFSETQ. For the CDR3, the DNA is TGCGCCAGCAGCTTGGCGACTAGCGGGTACAATGAGCAGTTCTTC. This translates into CASSLATSGYNEQFF.

This clone was counted once. The V and J genes are TRBV5-1 and TRBJ1-2; 8 bases map to TRBD1. Trimming cost V 4 bases and J 8 bases; bases outside gene matches: 16. The CDR3 runs to 16 residues. In germline, CDR1 is SGHRS, CDR2 YFSETQ. The CDR3 here is CASSASPPTGAQGYTF. CDR3 DNA: TGCGCCAGCAGCGCTTCCCCGCCGACAGGGGCTCAGGGCTACACCTTC.

V gene TRBV10-3 combines with J gene TRBJ2-1, with 13 bases that match TRBD2. V dropped 2 bases and J dropped 8; count of bases not matched to a gene: 3. Germline lookup yields CDR1 ENHRY and CDR2 SYGVKD. The CDR3 covers 15 residues. CDR3 in DNA: TGTGCCATCAGTGAGGGGACTAGCGGGAACGATGAGCAGTTCTTC. Amino acid sequence: CAISEGTSGNDEQFF.

The rearrangement joins TRBV5-1 to TRBJ2-7; 7 nucleotides align to TRBD2. Germline V gives CDR1 SGHRS, CDR2 YFSETQ. The CDR3 spans 15 residues. Trimming took 1 base from V and 0 from J; bases not matched to a gene: 4. CDR3 DNA: TGCGCCAGCAGCTTGACTAGCGCGAGCTCCTACGAGCAGTACTTC. Translating gives CASSLTSASSYEQYF.

The chain recombines TRBV20-1 with TRBJ1-2, with a weak D call TRBD1 (5 bases). The CDR3 extends over 10 amino acids. CDR1 is DFQATT and CDR2 is SNEGSKA in the germline V gene (reference sequence). V was clipped by 6 bases and J by 3 bases, with 5 bases between them. The CDR3 region has the DNA TGCAGTGCAGGGGACTATGGCTACACCTTC. Protein: CSAGDYGYTF.